This T cell receptor (beta chain) comes out of a study of T-cell reconstitution after alpha-beta-depleted transplantation in children listed by TCRdb under 2016. With regard to the full study: The study quantitatively tracked T-cell immune reconstitution after TCRalphabeta/CD19-depleted allogeneic hematopoietic cell transplantation in children using TCR repertoire profiling. Overall study results and their limits: The apparently early recovery of alphabetaT-cell counts about two months after transplant reportedly depended on only several hundred rapidly expanded clones that came from non-depleted graft cells. The frequencies of hyperexpanded clones fell over the following months, and after one year, T-cell counts and TCRbeta diversity were mostly attributed to newly produced T cells. The high TCRbeta diversity at day 60 in some patients was ascribed to recipient T cells and intrathymic progenitors that had survived conditioning.

Comment on this clonotype: Its antigen is still unknown. No much larger clonotype is one base removed from it; base qualities were not supplied.

Reading the germline V gene gives CDR1 SGHRS and CDR2 YFSETQ. The CDR3 numbers 14 residues from cysteine through phenylalanine. The sequence is cut down to CDR3 DNA, 42 bases in frame from base 1. Relative to germline, V is 4 bases shorter and J is 8 bases shorter, with 16 bases between their ends. The library was prepared using PCR. This sample was sequenced with an Illumina HiSeq 2500. Molecular barcoding was employed in the preparation of TCR libraries, with unique molecular identifiers being used to normalize TCRbeta repertoire quantification. Through fastp at Q25 and MiXCR, TCRdb rebuilt clones from the public reads, retaining in-frame beta chains. Each record represents a unique CDR3 protein, reported with the most common genes and DNA among its rows. The sample table shows fewer than 700,000 distinct CDR3 sequences, and more than 20% are seen once. Roughly 13% of the sample is held by the ten biggest clonotypes.

What this sample's treatment or condition label stands for: allogeneic hematopoietic cell transplantation with graft depleted of TCRalphabeta T cells and CD19 B cells. TCRalphabeta/CD19-depleted allogeneic hematopoietic cell grafts were given to the transplant recipients, all of whom were children. This clonotype was sampled from a boy younger than two who had a stem cell transplant for acute myeloid leukemia, so the T cells may come from the graft donor. The sequencing used PBMCs, mostly from graft donor cells, collected 360 days after TCRalphabeta/CD19-depleted stem cell transplant. The sequence is built from TRBV5-1 and TRBJ2-1; the D call is tentative, TRBD1 or TRBD2, as each matches 5 bases. The DNA reads as follows: TGCGCCAGCAGCGAGCCCTCCTGGGACGATGAGCAGTTCTTC. Its amino acids are CASSEPSWDDEQFF.